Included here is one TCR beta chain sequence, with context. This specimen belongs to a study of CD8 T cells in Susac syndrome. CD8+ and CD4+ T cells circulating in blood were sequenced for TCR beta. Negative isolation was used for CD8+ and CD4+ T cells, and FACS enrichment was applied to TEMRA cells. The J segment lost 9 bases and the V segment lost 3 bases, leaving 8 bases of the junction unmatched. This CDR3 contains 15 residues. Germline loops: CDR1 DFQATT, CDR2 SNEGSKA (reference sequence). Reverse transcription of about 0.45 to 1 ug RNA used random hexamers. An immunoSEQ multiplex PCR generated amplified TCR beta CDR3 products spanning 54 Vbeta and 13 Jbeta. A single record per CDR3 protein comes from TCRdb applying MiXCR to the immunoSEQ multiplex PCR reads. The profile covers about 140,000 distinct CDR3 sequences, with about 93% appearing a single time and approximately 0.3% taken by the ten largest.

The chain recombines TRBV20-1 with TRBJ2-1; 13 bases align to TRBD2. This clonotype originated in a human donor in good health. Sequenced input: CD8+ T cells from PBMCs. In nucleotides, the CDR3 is TGCAGTGCTAGTTTCGCCCGACTAGCGGGAGGTGAGCAGTTCTTC. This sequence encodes CSASFARLAGGEQFF.